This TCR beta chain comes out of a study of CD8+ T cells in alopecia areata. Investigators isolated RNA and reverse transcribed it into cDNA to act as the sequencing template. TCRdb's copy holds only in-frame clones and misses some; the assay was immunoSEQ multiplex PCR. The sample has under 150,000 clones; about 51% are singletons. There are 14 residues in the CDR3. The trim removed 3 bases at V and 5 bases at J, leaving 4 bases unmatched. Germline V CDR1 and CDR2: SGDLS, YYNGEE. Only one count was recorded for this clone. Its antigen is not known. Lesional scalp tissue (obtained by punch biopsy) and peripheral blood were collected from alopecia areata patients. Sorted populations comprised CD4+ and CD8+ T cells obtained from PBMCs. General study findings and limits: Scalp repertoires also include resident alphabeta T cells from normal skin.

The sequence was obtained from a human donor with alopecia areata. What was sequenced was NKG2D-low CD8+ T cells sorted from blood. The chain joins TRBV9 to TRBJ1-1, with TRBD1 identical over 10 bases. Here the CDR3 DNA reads TGTGCCAGCAGCGGGGGACAGGGGATGACTGAAGCTTTCTTT. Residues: CASSGGQGMTEAFF.